These 8 T cell receptor beta chains originate from one sample sequenced in a study of blood T cell repertoires in COVID-19. Profiled with immunoSEQ multiplex PCR; TCRdb holds only in-frame clones, not every one. The table has fewer than 500,000 clones, roughly 90% seen once. Sequenced sample: PBMCs or T cells enriched from blood (not recorded which). These receptors were taken from a woman aged 25 to 39 with acute COVID-19.

V usage is TRBV7-2 and J usage is TRBJ1-2; D gene ambiguous. The V end was cut by 9 bases, the J end by 4 bases, with 15 bases between. The length of the CDR3 is 13 residues. The germline V gene has CDR1 SGHTA and CDR2 FQGNSA. Here the CDR3 reads CASTSPLSYGYTF. The DNA of the CDR3 is TGTGCCAGTACGAGCCCGCTATCCTATGGCTACACCTTC.

In its sample, this clone was seen many times. This rearrangement joins TRBV7-3 to TRBJ1-1; TRBD1 matches 9 bases. The germline V gene has CDR1 SGHTA and CDR2 FQGTGA. After removal of 2 bases from V and 5 bases from J, the junction contained 3 bases not matched to a gene. The length of the CDR3 is 14 residues. The chain's CDR3 is CASSLQGQGTEAFF. The CDR3 DNA follows: TGTGCCAGCAGCTTACAAGGACAGGGGACTGAAGCTTTCTTT.

The table lists this clone with a count of one. This chain links TRBV3-1 (or the pseudogene TRBV3-2) with TRBJ1-2, with D unresolved. The CDR3 is 15 residues long. V was shortened by 3 bases and J by 8 bases, with 19 bases between the two germline ends. Germline V gene sequence: CDR1 LGHDT, CDR2 YNNKEL (reference sequence). The chain's CDR3 is CASSHRSREIDGYTF. CDR3 bases: TGTGCCAGCAGCCACAGATCGCGGGAAATTGACGGCTACACCTTC.

A single count supports this clone. This chain uses TRBV18 with TRBJ1-2, with 7 nucleotides matching TRBD1. The CDR3 is made up of 15 amino acids. From germline, CDR1 is KGHSH and CDR2 LQKENI. The junction had 8 bases not matched to a gene; V was cut back by 3 bases and J by 4 bases. The CDR3 sequence: CASSPLQGGAYGYTF. CDR3 coding DNA: TGTGCCAGCTCACCCCTCCAGGGGGGCGCCTATGGCTACACCTTC.

The CDR3 sequence: CASSLGQGMGEQYF. The CDR3 DNA reads TGTGCCAGCAGCTTGGGACAGGGGATGGGGGAGCAGTACTTC. The chain has TRBV5-5 and TRBJ2-7, with 8 bases aligning to TRBD1. J lost 7 bases, V lost 0 bases, and 6 bases had no gene match. The germline V gene encodes CDR1 SGHKS and CDR2 YYEKEE (reference sequence). The CDR3 consists of 14 residues.

V is TRBV10-1 and J is TRBJ2-7, with 7 bases matching TRBD2. The J segment lost 3 bases and the V segment lost 7 bases, leaving 12 bases of the junction unmatched. The germline V gene encodes CDR1 WNHNN and CDR2 SYGVQD (reference sequence). There are 15 residues in the CDR3. The CDR3 DNA follows: TGCGCCAGCACCGCGACTAGCTTGAGGGGCTACGAGCAGTACTTC. Its protein product is CASTATSLRGYEQYF.

This rearrangement joins TRBV29-1 to TRBJ2-7, with no clear D. The V gene's germline CDR1 is SQVTM and CDR2 ANQGSEA. This CDR3 contains 10 residues. Trimming pared 7 bases from V and 6 bases from J, leaving 10 bases between. CDR3 loop: CSAFGAEQYF. The CDR3, as DNA: TGCAGCGCGTTTGGAGCCGAGCAGTACTTC.

The chain has TRBV18 and TRBJ2-6, with 7 bases identical to TRBD1. Unmatched junction bases numbered 13, after V lost 4 bases and J lost 1 base. This CDR3 comprises 19 residues. The germline CDR1 and CDR2 sequences are KGHSH and LQKENI. Here the CDR3 reads CASSRTIRQGFSGANVLTF. The CDR3 bases are TGTGCCAGCTCACGAACGATAAGACAGGGTTTTTCTGGGGCCAACGTCCTGACTTTC.